The present TCR beta chain was sequenced within a study of technical replicates of blood from four donors. The V gene's germline CDR1 is SEHNR and CDR2 FQNEAQ (reference sequence). The CDR3 length is 10 residues. Trimming removed 8 bases at V and 12 bases at J, with 10 bases between. This table comes from immunoSEQ multiplex PCR, and its TCRdb copy is limited to in-frame clones, with some not included. The data contain more than 65,000 clones, around 90% of them seen just once; the ten biggest clones take up around 0.34%. Material: T cells isolated from PBMCs. This sequence originates from a human donor in good health. The rearrangement links TRBV7-9 to TRBJ1-4; D possibly corresponds to TRBD1 (5 bases). DNA of the CDR3: TGTGCCAGCCAAGGGGTGGAACTGTTTTTT. It yields the protein CASQGVELFF.